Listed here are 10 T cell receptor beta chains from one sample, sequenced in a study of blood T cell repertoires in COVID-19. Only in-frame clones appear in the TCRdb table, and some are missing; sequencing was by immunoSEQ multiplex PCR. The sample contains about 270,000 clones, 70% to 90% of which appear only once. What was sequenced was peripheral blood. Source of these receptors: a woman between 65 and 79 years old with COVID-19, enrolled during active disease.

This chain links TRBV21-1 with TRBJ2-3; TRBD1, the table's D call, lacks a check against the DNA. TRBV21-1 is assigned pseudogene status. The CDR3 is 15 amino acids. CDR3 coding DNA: TGTGCCAGCAGCAAGGGGGACAGAAGCACAGATACGCAGTATTTT. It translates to CASSKGDRSTDTQYF.

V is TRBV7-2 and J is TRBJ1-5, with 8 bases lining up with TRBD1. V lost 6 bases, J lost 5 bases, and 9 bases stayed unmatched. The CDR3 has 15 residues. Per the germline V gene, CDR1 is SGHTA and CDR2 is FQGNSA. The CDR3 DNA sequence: TGTGCCAGCAGTCCCCGCCAGGGGGCCCATCAGCCCCAGCATTTT. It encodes CASSPRQGAHQPQHF.

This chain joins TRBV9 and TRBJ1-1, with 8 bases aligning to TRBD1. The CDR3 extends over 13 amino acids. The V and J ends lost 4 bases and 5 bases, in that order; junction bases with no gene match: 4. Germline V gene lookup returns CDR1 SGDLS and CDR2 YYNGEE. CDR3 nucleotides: TGTGCCAGCAGCCCCCGACAGGGGACTGAAGCTTTCTTT. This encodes CASSPRQGTEAFF.

CDR3 DNA sequence: TGTGCCAGCAGTGAAGCGCTTCGGGACAGGGTTCCGCCCCAGCATTTT. Its protein product is CASSEALRDRVPPQHF. The genes are TRBV2 and TRBJ1-5, with 9 bases aligning to TRBD1. The germline CDR1 and CDR2 sequences are SNHLY and FYNNEI. CDR3 length: 16 amino acids. Germline trimming cut 0 bases from V and 9 bases from J; bases unmatched to any gene: 9.

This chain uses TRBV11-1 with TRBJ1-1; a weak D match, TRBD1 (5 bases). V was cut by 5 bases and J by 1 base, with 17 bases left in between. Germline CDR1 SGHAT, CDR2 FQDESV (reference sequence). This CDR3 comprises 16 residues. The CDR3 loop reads CASSPRRGEGNTEAFF. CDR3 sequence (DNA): TGTGCCAGCAGCCCCCGGAGGGGCGAGGGGAACACTGAAGCTTTCTTT.

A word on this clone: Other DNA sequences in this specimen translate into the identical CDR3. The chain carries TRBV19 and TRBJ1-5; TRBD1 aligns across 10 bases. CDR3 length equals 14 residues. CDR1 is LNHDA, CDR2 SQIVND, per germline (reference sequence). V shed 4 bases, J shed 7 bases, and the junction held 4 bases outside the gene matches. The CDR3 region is CASSTTGGGQPQHF. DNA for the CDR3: TGTGCCAGTAGTACGACAGGGGGCGGGCAGCCCCAGCATTTT. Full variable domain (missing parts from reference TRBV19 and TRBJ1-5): DGGITQSPKYLFRKEGQNVTLSCEQNLNHDAMYWYRQDPGQGLRLIYYSQIVNDFQKGDIAEGYSVSREKKESFPLTVTSAQKNPTAFYLCASSTTGGGQPQHFGDGTRLSIL.

The CDR3 is CASSVAGENPYEQYF. CDR3 sequence (DNA): TGTGCCAGCAGCGTAGCGGGGGAAAATCCCTACGAGCAGTACTTC. The rearrangement joins TRBV9 to TRBJ2-7; TRBD2 might be the D (6 bases). The ends were cut back, 0 bases at V and 2 bases at J, with 12 bases in the middle. The CDR3 contains 15 residues. Germline V lookup: CDR1 SGDLS, CDR2 YYNGEE.

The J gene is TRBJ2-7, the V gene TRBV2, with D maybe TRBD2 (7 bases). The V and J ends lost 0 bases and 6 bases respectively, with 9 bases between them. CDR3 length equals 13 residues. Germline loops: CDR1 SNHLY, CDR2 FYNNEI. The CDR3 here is CASSEARGGEQYF. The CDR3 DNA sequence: TGTGCCAGCAGTGAAGCTAGGGGGGGCGAGCAGTACTTC.

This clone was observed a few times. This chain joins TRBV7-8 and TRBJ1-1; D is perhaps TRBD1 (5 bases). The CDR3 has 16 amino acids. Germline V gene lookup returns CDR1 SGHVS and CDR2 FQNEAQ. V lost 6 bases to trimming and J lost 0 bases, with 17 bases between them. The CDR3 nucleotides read TGTGCCAGCAGTTTATTGGGGGGTACTATGAACACTGAAGCTTTCTTT. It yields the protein CASSLLGGTMNTEAFF.

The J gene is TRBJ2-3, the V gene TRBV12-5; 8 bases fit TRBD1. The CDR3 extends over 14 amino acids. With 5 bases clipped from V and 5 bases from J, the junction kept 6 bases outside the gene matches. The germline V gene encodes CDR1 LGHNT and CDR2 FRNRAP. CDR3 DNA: TGTGCTAGTGGTCTGGGACAGGTACAAGATACGCAGTATTTT. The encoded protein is CASGLGQVQDTQYF.